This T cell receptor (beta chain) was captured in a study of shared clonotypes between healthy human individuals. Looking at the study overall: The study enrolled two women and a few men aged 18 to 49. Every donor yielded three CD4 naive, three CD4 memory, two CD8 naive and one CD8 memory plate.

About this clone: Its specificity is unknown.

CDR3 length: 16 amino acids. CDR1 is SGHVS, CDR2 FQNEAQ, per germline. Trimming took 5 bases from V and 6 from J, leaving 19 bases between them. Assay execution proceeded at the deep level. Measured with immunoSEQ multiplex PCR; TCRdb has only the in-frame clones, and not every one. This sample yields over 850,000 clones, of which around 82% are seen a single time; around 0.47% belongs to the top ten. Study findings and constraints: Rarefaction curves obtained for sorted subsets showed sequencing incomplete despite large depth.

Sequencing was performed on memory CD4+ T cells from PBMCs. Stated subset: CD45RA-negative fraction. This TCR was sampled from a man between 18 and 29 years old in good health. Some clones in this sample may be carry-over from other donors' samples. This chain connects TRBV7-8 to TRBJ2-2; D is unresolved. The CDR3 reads CASSLTPTLFAGELFF. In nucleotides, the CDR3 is TGTGCCAGCAGCCTCACACCAACGTTATTCGCCGGGGAGCTGTTTTTT.